This T cell receptor (beta chain) was observed in a study of control samples from healthy donors and cancer patients (TCRdb year 2020). The CDR3 spans 16 residues, from the cysteine through the phenylalanine. Just CDR3 DNA is preserved here, 48 bases in frame from base 1. V and J lose 2 bases and 0 bases, and a span of 11 bases separates them. The CDR1 and CDR2 encoded by the germline V gene (reference sequence) are GTSNPN and SVGIG. With regard to this clone: The specificity of this receptor is unknown. No base-level quality is on record; no much larger clone is a single base apart.

The library came from the immunoSEQ multiplex PCR assay. As stored in TCRdb, this immuneACCESS dataset retains in-frame rearrangements with V and J assigned. A fraction of the clones does not appear; measured against another copy, unresolved V genes explain less than half of the discrepancy, and the remainder lacks a known reason. Recorded for this sample are roughly 50,000 clones; roughly 94% of them occurred a single time. 3.5% to 4% of the sample rests with the top ten. The receptor comes from a man aged 25-40 years in good health. The sequence is built from TRBV30 and TRBJ2-6; no confident D gene assignment can be made. Sequences were obtained from blood. The bases read TGTGCCTGGAGTCGATGGGCAAACTCTGGGGCCAACGTCCTGACTTTC. It encodes CAWSRWANSGANVLTF.